A single T cell receptor beta chain is shown here with its context. Its antigen is undetermined. CDR1 and CDR2 (germline): SGHRS, YFSETQ. V lost 2 bases and J 2 bases, leaving 14 bases between the germline ends. This CDR3 comprises 15 residues. This sample is drawn from a study of graft-versus-host responses after intestinal transplantation. Study-wide results and limits: Among recipient marrow samples, GvH clones were found; some appeared first in ileum or blood.

Clones were read by immunoSEQ multiplex PCR, and TCRdb kept only the in-frame ones, dropping some. The sample has roughly 130,000 clones; 80% to 95% are singletons. The chain links TRBV5-1 to TRBJ2-7; D not resolved. This TCR was recovered from a human donor who received an intestinal transplant. Source: unstimulated CD4+ T cells sorted from spleen or lymph node cells, taken before intestinal transplant. The CDR3 region is CASSFGAANAYEQYF. The CDR3 bases are TGCGCCAGCAGCTTCGGAGCAGCAAACGCCTACGAGCAGTACTTC.